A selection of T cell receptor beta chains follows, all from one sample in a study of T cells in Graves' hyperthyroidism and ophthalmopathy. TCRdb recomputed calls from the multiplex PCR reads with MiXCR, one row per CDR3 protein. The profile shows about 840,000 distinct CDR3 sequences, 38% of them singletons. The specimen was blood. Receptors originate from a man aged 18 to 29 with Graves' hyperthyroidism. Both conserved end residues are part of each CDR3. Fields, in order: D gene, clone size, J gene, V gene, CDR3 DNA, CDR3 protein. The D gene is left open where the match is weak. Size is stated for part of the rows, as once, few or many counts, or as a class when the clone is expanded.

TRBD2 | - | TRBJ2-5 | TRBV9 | TGTGCCAGCAGCTTCGCTAGCGGGAGGGCCGAGACCCAGTACTTC | CASSFASGRAETQYF
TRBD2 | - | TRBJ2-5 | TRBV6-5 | TGTGCCAGCACTCGGGACTACGCGTACCAAGAGACCCAGTACTTC | CASTRDYAYQETQYF
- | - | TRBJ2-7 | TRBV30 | TGTGCCTGGACACGCGTAGCCCCCTACGAGCAGTACTTC | CAWTRVAPYEQYF
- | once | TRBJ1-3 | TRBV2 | TGTGCCAGCACTGAGGCAACAGGGCCTGGAAACACCATATATTTT | CASTEATGPGNTIYF
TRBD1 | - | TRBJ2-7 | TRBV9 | TGTGCCAGCAGCTCACAGGGGGCCTCCTACGATCAGTACTTC | CASSSQGASYDQYF
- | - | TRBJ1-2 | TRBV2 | TGTGCCAGCAGTTCGGGACACAACTATGGCTACACCTTC | CASSSGHNYGYTF
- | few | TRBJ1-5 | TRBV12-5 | TGTGCTAGTGGTGTAGGGACGGCCTGGGATCAGCCCCAGCATTTT | CASGVGTAWDQPQHF
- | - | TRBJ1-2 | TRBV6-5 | TGTGCCATCAGTTACGAAGGGGGAGATGGCTACACCTTC | CAISYEGGDGYTF
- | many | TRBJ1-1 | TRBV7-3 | TGTGCCAGCAGGGCCCGCCTGGACACTGAAGCTTTCTTT | CASRARLDTEAFF
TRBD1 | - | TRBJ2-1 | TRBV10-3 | TGTGCCATCAGTGAGTCGGGGACAGCAAACAATGAGCAGTTCTTC | CAISESGTANNEQFF
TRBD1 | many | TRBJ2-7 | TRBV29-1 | TGCAGCGTTGAAGTTGGGACAGGGACCGAGCAGTACTTC | CSVEVGTGTEQYF
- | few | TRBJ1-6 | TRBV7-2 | TGTGCCAGCAACCCCATGACAGTTAATAATTCACCCCTCCACTTT | CASNPMTVNNSPLHF
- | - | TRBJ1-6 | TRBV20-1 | TGCAGTGCTAGAGATAAGGAGGTTCCCTCACCCCTCCACTTT | CSARDKEVPSPLHF
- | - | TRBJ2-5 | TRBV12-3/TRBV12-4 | TGTGCCAGCAGTTTAACTATACGGGAGACCCAGTACTTC | CASSLTIRETQYF
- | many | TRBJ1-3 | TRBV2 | TGTGCCAGCAGGGACCGATATGGAAACACCATATATTTT | CASRDRYGNTIYF
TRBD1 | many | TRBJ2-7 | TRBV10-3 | TGTGCCATCAGCGGACAGGGAGGACACGAGCAGTACTTC | CAISGQGGHEQYF
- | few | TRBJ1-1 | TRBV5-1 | TGCGCCAGCACCCCAATGGCGGGAGGTGACACTGAAGCTTTCTTT | CASTPMAGGDTEAFF
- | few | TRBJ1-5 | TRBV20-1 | TGCAGTGCTAGATGGGGGGGGGCAGCAAATCAGCCCCAGCATTTT | CSARWGGAANQPQHF
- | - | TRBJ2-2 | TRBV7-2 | TGTGCCAGCAGCTTAGTACGGGGGAGCACCGGGGAGCTGTTTTTT | CASSLVRGSTGELFF
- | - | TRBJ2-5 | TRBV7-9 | TGTGCCAGCAGCCAAGGGTTAAGTGGTCAAGAGACCCAGTACTTC | CASSQGLSGQETQYF
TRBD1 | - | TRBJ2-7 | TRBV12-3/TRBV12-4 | TGTGCCGGCAACATTGGCCAGGGGGCATCGTACGAGCAGTACTTC | CAGNIGQGASYEQYF
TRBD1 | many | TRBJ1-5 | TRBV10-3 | TGTGCCATCAGTGAGACAGGGGATAGCAATCAGCCCCAGCATTTT | CAISETGDSNQPQHF
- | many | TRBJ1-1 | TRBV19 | TGTGCCAGTAAGGGGGAGGTCCCGCTAGAAGCTTTCTTT | CASKGEVPLEAFF
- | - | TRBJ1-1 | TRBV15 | TGTGCCACCAGCACCTCAGGTAACACTGAAGCTTTCTTT | CATSTSGNTEAFF
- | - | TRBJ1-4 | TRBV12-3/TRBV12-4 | TGTGCCAGCAGTTTAAGGCAGTGGGGGCAAAGGCTGTTTTTT | CASSLRQWGQRLFF
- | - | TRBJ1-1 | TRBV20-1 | TGCAGTGGGCGGGAAGCGAACACTGAAGCTTTCTTT | CSGREANTEAFF
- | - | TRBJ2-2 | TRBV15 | TGTGCCACCGAGGAGGACACCGGGGAGCTGTTTTTT | CATEEDTGELFF
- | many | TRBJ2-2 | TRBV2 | TGTGCCAGTGCCAGCTCCTTTACCGGGGAGCTGTTTTTT | CASASSFTGELFF
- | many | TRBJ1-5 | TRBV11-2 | TGTGCCAGCAGCTTAGGACCGACTCAGCCCCAGCATTTT | CASSLGPTQPQHF
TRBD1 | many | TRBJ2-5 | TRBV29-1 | TGCAGCGTTGTCAGGGGGCGGGAGACCCAGTACTTC | CSVVRGRETQYF
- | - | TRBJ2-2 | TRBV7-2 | TGTGCCAGCAGCCTCCCTAGCGATGGGGAGCTGTTTTTT | CASSLPSDGELFF
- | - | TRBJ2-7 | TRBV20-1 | TGCAGTGCTCCAAACGGGGCCAGCGAGCAGTACTTC | CSAPNGASEQYF
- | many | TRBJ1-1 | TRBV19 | TGTGCCAGTACCCATCGGGACACTGAAGCTTTCTTT | CASTHRDTEAFF
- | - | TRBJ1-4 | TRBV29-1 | TGCAGCGTTGCCGAACCACAGGGAAATGAAAAACTGTTTTTT | CSVAEPQGNEKLFF
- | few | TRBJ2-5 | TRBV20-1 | TGCAGTGCTAGAGATGGGGGGAACCACGGAGAAGAGACCCAGTACTTC | CSARDGGNHGEETQYF
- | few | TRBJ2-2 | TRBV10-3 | TGTGCCATCAGTGCGGGGAACCCCGGGGAGCTGTTTTTT | CAISAGNPGELFF
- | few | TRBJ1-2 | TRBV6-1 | TGTGCCTACTTTGGGAGAGGGGGCTACACCTTC | CAYFGRGGYTF
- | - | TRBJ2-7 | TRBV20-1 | TGCAGTGCCCAAGAGTTCGCCAAAAGCTCCTACGAGCAGTACTTC | CSAQEFAKSSYEQYF
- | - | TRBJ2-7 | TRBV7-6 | TGTGCCAGCAGCCTCTCCCCCGGGCCCTTCGAGGGAACCGACTACGAGCAGTACTTC | CASSLSPGPFEGTDYEQYF
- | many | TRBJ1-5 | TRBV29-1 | TGCAGCGTTGGTGAAGGGGGAGGACAGCCCCAGCATTTT | CSVGEGGGQPQHF
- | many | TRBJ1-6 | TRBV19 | TGTGCCAGTAGTAACGGACAGAACCATTCACCCCTCCACTTT | CASSNGQNHSPLHF
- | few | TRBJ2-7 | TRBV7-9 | TGTGCCAGCAGTTCAGGGAGTAGAGACTACGAGCAGTACTTC | CASSSGSRDYEQYF
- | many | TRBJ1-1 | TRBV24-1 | TGTGCCACCAGTGATAGTCAGGGAATGAACACTGAAGCTTTCTTT | CATSDSQGMNTEAFF
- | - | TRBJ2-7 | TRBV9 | TGTGCCAGCAGCGTAGACCCTGGCCCCTACGAGCAGTACTTC | CASSVDPGPYEQYF
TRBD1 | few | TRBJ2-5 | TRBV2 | TGTGCCAGCGCCGACGTAGACAGGGGGGCAGAGACCCAGTACTTC | CASADVDRGAETQYF
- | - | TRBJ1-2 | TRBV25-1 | TGCGCCAGCAGCGGCGGTTCCGGGCAGTCTCCCGGCTACACCTTC | CASSGGSGQSPGYTF